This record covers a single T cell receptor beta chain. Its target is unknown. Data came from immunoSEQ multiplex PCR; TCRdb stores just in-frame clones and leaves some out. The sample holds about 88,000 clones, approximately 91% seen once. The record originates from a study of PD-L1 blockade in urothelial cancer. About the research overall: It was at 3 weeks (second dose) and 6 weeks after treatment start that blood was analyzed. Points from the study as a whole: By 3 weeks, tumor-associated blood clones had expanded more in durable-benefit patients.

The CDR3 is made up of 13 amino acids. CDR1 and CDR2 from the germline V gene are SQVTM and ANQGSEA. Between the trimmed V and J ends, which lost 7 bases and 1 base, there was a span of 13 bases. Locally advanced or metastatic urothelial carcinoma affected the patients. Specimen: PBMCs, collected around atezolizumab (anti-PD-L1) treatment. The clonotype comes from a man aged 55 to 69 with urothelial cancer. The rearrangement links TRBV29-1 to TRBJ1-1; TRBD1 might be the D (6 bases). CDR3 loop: CSASQGTNTEAFF. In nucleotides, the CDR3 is TGCAGCGCCTCGCAGGGGACGAACACTGAAGCTTTCTTT.